The 11 T cell receptor beta chains reported below all come from one sample, sequenced in a study of T cell repertoires in cytomegalovirus infection. Each CDR3 protein gets one entry after TCRdb re-called the reads with MiXCR. The sample holds some 220,000 distinct CDR3 sequences; 10% to 15% are singletons and the top ten take approximately 1.6%. The sample was PBMCs. The receptor source for this set is a human donor in good health (CMV status not recorded). Some clones in this sample may be carry-over from other donors' samples.

V and J are TRBV6-2 or TRBV6-3 and TRBJ1-6; D gene unclear. The CDR3 covers 14 residues. V shed 6 bases and J shed 7 bases, with 13 bases lying between them. Per the germline V gene, CDR1 is MNHEY and CDR2 is SVGEGT. CDR3 protein: CASSYLEPNSPLHF. In DNA form, the CDR3 reads TGTGCCAGCAGCTACCTGGAGCCGAATTCACCCCTCCACTTT.

This clonotype was picked up many times. The chain joins TRBV4-3 to TRBJ1-1, with no clear D. There are 13 residues in the CDR3. The germline CDR1 and CDR2 sequences are LGHNA and YSLEER. V dropped 1 base and J dropped 1 base, with 4 bases sitting between them. The CDR3 sequence: CASSQAGNTEAFF. In nucleotides, the CDR3 is TGCGCCAGCAGCCAAGCGGGGAACACTGAAGCTTTCTTT.

There are many counts of this clonotype. The chain joins TRBV12-3 or TRBV12-4 to TRBJ2-3; D is possibly TRBD1 or TRBD2 (5 bases each). Deletions cut 8 bases from V and 6 bases from J, with 15 bases between. CDR3 size: 13 residues. CDR3 DNA sequence: TGTGCCAGCCGAAGTGGGGGAGTCGATACGCAGTATTTT. Residues: CASRSGGVDTQYF.

The rearrangement links TRBV18 to TRBJ1-1; D is unclear. The CDR3 runs 12 residues. Trimming pared 3 bases from V and 4 bases from J, leaving 6 bases between. Germline values: CDR1 KGHSH, CDR2 LQKENI. The CDR3 sequence: CASSPASTEAFF. The CDR3 bases are TGTGCCAGCTCACCGGCAAGCACTGAAGCTTTCTTT.

This clonotype was counted many times. J is TRBJ2-7 and V is TRBV2; D gene uncertain. CDR3 length: 14 residues. V was clipped by 0 bases and J by 4 bases, with 10 bases between them. Germline values: CDR1 SNHLY, CDR2 FYNNEI. The DNA of the CDR3 is TGTGCCAGCAGTGAAGCTTCTAGTGGTTACGAGCAGTACTTC. Protein product: CASSEASSGYEQYF.

This clonotype was seen ten or more times. The chain uses TRBV7-3 and TRBJ2-3; 7 bases align to TRBD2. V lost 0 bases and J lost 1; bases outside the gene matches: 4. The CDR3 spans 16 residues. Germline-derived CDR1 and CDR2 are SGHTA and FQGTGA. The CDR3 loop reads CASSLTPSGRTDTQYF. CDR3 bases: TGTGCCAGCAGCTTAACCCCTAGCGGACGCACAGATACGCAGTATTTT. Filled out from reference TRBV7-3 and TRBJ2-3, the complete variable domain reads GAGVSQTPSNKVTEKGKYVELRCDPISGHTALYWYRQSLGQGPEFLIYFQGTGAADDSGLPNDRFFAVRPEGSVSTLKIQRTERGDSAVYLCASSLTPSGRTDTQYFGPGTRLTVL.

At least ten counts were recorded for this clonotype. The chain has TRBV6-2 or TRBV6-3 and TRBJ2-7, with 14 bases identical to TRBD2. The V gene's germline CDR1 is MNHEY and CDR2 SVGEGT. V was pared by 7 bases and J by 1 base, with 9 bases of the junction left unmatched. The CDR3 has 17 residues. CDR3 in DNA: TGTGCCAGCACCATGGGACTAGCGGGAGTGTTATCCTACGAGCAGTACTTC. This gives the protein CASTMGLAGVLSYEQYF.

This clonotype was counted ten times or more. The CDR3 nucleotides are TGTGCCAGCAGACTGGGACTGAACTCCTACGAGCAGTACTTC. Its translation is CASRLGLNSYEQYF. The V gene is TRBV7-2, the J gene TRBJ2-7, with TRBD2 as a possible D gene (6 bases). Between the trimmed V and J ends, which lost 6 bases and 0 bases, there was a span of 12 bases. Germline V gene lookup returns CDR1 SGHTA and CDR2 FQGNSA. CDR3 length equals 14 residues.

This clonotype was detected many times. This rearrangement joins TRBV2 to TRBJ1-1; 11 bases line up with TRBD1. Trimming removed 6 bases from V and 6 bases from J; junction bases left unmatched: 6. The CDR3 is made up of 14 amino acids. CDR1 is SNHLY and CDR2 is FYNNEI in the germline V gene. Here the CDR3 reads CASRRTGGMAEAFF. As DNA, the CDR3 is TGTGCCAGCAGAAGGACAGGGGGCATGGCTGAAGCTTTCTTT.

The gene calls are TRBV19 and TRBJ1-3; a possible D gene is TRBD1 (5 bases). V was cut by 10 bases and J by 3 bases, with 22 bases left in between. Germline lookup yields CDR1 LNHDA and CDR2 SQIVND (reference sequence). The CDR3 is 16 residues long. CDR3 in amino acids: CATKEGQGERGNTIYF. The DNA of the CDR3 is TGTGCCACCAAGGAAGGGCAGGGCGAACGTGGAAACACCATATATTTT. The entire variable domain, with the rest obtained from reference TRBV19 and TRBJ1-3, is as follows: DGGITQSPKYLFRKEGQNVTLSCEQNLNHDAMYWYRQDPGQGLRLIYYSQIVNDFQKGDIAEGYSVSREKKESFPLTVTSAQKNPTAFYLCATKEGQGERGNTIYFGEGSWLTVV.

The chain uses TRBV6-5 and TRBJ2-5, with 9 bases lining up with TRBD2. With V trimmed by 2 bases and J by 1 base, 2 bases remained unmatched. The CDR3 consists of 15 residues. The germline CDR1 and CDR2 sequences are MNHEY and SVGAGI. CDR3 in DNA: TGTGCCAGCAGTTACGGGACTAGCCCCCAAGAGACCCAGTACTTC. Residues: CASSYGTSPQETQYF.